A selection of T cell receptor beta chains follows, all from one sample in a study of vaccination and CD4 T cells after COVID-19. One entry per CDR3 protein, called by TCRdb with MiXCR from the PCR reads. Of over 13,000 distinct CDR3 sequences in the sample, roughly 24% were seen once. These TCRs are of unknown antigen specificity. Sequenced here: CD4+ T cells from blood, cultured in vitro, sampled after SARS-CoV-2 vaccination. These receptors were obtained from a human donor who had recovered from COVID-19. The CDR3 runs from the conserved cysteine through the conserved F or W. A D gene is named only where the DNA matches it firmly. Rows may omit the clone size; those that give it use once, few, many or a size class.

>TRBD1|TRBJ1-2|TRBV12-3/TRBV12-4|few
CASSLNRGKGGYTF
TGTGCCAGCAGTTTAAACAGGGGGAAGGGAGGCTACACCTTC
>.|TRBJ2-3|TRBV6-1|few
CASSEGHSTDTQYF
TGTGCCAGCAGTGAAGGACACAGCACAGATACGCAGTATTTT
>TRBD1|TRBJ1-5|TRBV7-9|few
CASSLGQGRAQPQHF
TGTGCCAGCAGCCTGGGACAGGGGAGGGCTCAGCCCCAGCATTTT
>.|TRBJ1-6|TRBV7-2|few
CASSLVFGPGAFTPLHF
.
>TRBD2|TRBJ2-3|TRBV7-9|medium-sized
CASSFGLAGYTQYF
TGTGCCAGCAGCTTCGGGCTAGCGGGCTATACGCAGTATTTT
>.|TRBJ2-7|TRBV5-6|.
CASSLVPGGSYEQYF
TGTGCCAGCAGCTTGGTACCTGGGGGCTCCTACGAGCAGTACTTC
>.|TRBJ2-7|TRBV20-1|few
CSAWFWDSRENRDEQYF
TGCAGTGCTTGGTTCTGGGACTCCAGGGAGAACAGGGACGAGCAGTACTTC
>TRBD1|TRBJ1-4|TRBV7-9|few
CASSLRTTGTGESKLFF
TGTGCCAGCAGCTTACGGACCACCGGGACAGGGGAGTCAAAACTGTTTTTT
>.|TRBJ2-7|TRBV15|few
CATSRGGHEQYF
TGTGCCACCAGCAGAGGGGGCCACGAGCAGTACTTC
>.|TRBJ2-7|TRBV6-2/TRBV6-3|few
CASSLQRYEQYF
TGTGCCAGCAGCCTTCAGAGGTACGAGCAGTACTTC
>.|TRBJ2-7|TRBV2|few
CASIETVASYEQYF
TGTGCCAGCATTGAGACAGTGGCCTCCTACGAGCAGTACTTC
>.|TRBJ2-5|TRBV7-3|.
CASKKQGTEGETQYF
TGTGCCAGCAAAAAACAGGGAACCGAGGGAGAGACCCAGTACTTC
>.|TRBJ1-6|TRBV2|few
CASSSRGLDASPLHF
TGTGCCAGCAGTAGCCGGGGCCTGGACGCTTCACCCCTCCACTTT
>.|TRBJ2-5|TRBV6-2/TRBV6-3|few
CASSYPQETQYF
TGTGCCAGCAGTTACCCCCAAGAGACCCAGTACTTC
>.|TRBJ2-7|TRBV18|.
CASSPQGTYEQYF
TGTGCCAGCTCACCTCAGGGTACCTACGAGCAGTACTTC
>.|TRBJ1-1|TRBV24-1|.
CATSDSLFTEAFF
TGTGCCACCAGTGATTCCCTCTTCACTGAAGCTTTCTTT
>.|TRBJ2-3|TRBV5-4|.
CASSLPGTLRTDTQYF
TGTGCCAGCAGCTTGCCCGGGACCTTACGCACAGATACGCAGTATTTT
>.|TRBJ1-3|TRBV28|.
CASRLPLAQFIYF
TGTGCCAGCCGCCTCCCCCTAGCACAGTTTATATATTTT
>TRBD1|TRBJ2-5|TRBV18|few
CASSPERGQLWETQYF
TGTGCCAGCTCACCCGAACGGGGACAGCTGTGGGAGACCCAGTACTTC
>.|TRBJ2-4|TRBV7-2|.
CASSWTSKGGKNIQYF
TGTGCCAGCAGCTGGACCTCAAAGGGAGGCAAAAACATTCAGTACTTC
>.|TRBJ1-5|TRBV6-1|few
CASSEAYNQPQHF
TGTGCCAGCAGTGAAGCCTACAATCAGCCCCAGCATTTT
>.|TRBJ2-7|TRBV6-8|few
CASTQRRGDLDEQYF
TGTGCCAGCACCCAACGGAGGGGCGACCTTGACGAGCAGTACTTC
>.|TRBJ2-1|TRBV27|.
CASSWNLLGGRHEQFF
TGTGCCAGCAGCTGGAACCTTTTGGGTGGGAGACATGAGCAGTTCTTC
>.|TRBJ1-5|TRBV5-1|.
CASSLAVPPQHF
TGCGCCAGCAGCTTGGCAGTCCCCCCCCAGCATTTT
>.|TRBJ1-2|TRBV10-3|.
CAISGGGGGAGGYTF
TGTGCCATCAGTGGGGGAGGTGGAGGCGCTGGGGGCTACACCTTC
>TRBD1|TRBJ1-1|TRBV10-3|.
CAIRDRPNTEAFF
TGTGCCATCCGGGACAGACCTAACACTGAAGCTTTCTTT
>TRBD1|TRBJ2-7|TRBV28|few
CAINEGQGAEQYF
TGTGCCATAAACGAGGGACAGGGGGCCGAGCAGTACTTC
>TRBD1|TRBJ2-7|TRBV6-1|few
CASSSPGDRRTYEQYF
TGTGCCAGCAGCTCCCCAGGGGACAGGCGTACTTACGAGCAGTACTTC
>.|TRBJ1-3|TRBV7-2|few
CASSPEVGSGNTIYF
TGTGCCAGCAGCCCGGAGGTGGGCTCTGGAAACACCATATATTTT
>.|TRBJ1-1|TRBV30|few
CAWSADLMNTEAFF
TGTGCCTGGAGTGCGGACTTGATGAACACTGAAGCTTTCTTT
>TRBD1|TRBJ2-5|TRBV6-2/TRBV6-3|.
CASSPRGIIQETQYF
TGTGCCAGCAGTCCCAGGGGGATAATCCAAGAGACCCAGTACTTC
>.|TRBJ1-2|TRBV28|few
CASSLVEYRMNYGYTF
TGTGCCAGCAGCTTAGTGGAGTACAGGATGAACTATGGCTACACCTTC
>.|TRBJ2-2|TRBV25-1|few
CASSEYLGQSNTGELFF
TGTGCCAGCAGTGAATATTTAGGACAGTCGAACACCGGGGAGCTGTTTTTT
>TRBD1|TRBJ2-7|TRBV7-9|.
CASSLLTGGILGYEQYF
TGTGCCAGCAGCCTCCTCACAGGGGGCATTCTCGGCTACGAGCAGTACTTC
>TRBD2|TRBJ2-1|TRBV12-3/TRBV12-4|.
CASRSRIGTSGDNEQFF
TGTGCCAGCAGATCGCGTATCGGGACTAGCGGAGACAATGAGCAGTTCTTC
>TRBD1|TRBJ1-1|TRBV5-4|few
CASKDRERRTEAFF
TGTGCCAGCAAGGACAGGGAGAGGCGGACTGAAGCTTTCTTT
>.|TRBJ2-3|TRBV27|few
CASRPPQGTQYF
TGTGCCAGCAGGCCCCCACAGGGAACGCAGTATTTT
>TRBD2|TRBJ2-1|TRBV29-1|few
CSVGTSGYNEQFF
TGCAGCGTCGGGACTAGCGGATACAATGAGCAGTTCTTC
>.|TRBJ2-3|TRBV18|few
CASSPGQYTDTQYF
TGTGCCAGCTCACCGGGTCAGTATACAGATACGCAGTATTTT
>.|TRBJ2-2|TRBV6-5|.
CASSYSPVRPGELFF
TGTGCCAGCAGTTACTCACCGGTCCGTCCCGGGGAGCTGTTTTTT
>.|TRBJ1-1|TRBV5-1|.
CASSFGSQTQNTEAFF
TGCGCCAGCAGCTTTGGGTCTCAAACCCAGAACACTGAAGCTTTCTTT
>.|TRBJ1-1|TRBV4-3|.
CASRPGRLATEAFF
TGCGCCAGCCGACCGGGCAGGCTGGCCACTGAAGCTTTCTTT
>.|TRBJ1-5|TRBV24-1|few
CATSPGGTGNQPQHF
TGTGCCACCAGCCCTGGGGGTACGGGCAATCAGCCCCAGCATTTT
>.|TRBJ2-7|TRBV20-1|few
CSARDWAGASYEQYF
TGCAGTGCTAGAGATTGGGCAGGGGCCTCCTACGAGCAGTACTTC
>.|TRBJ1-1|TRBV9|.
CASSVGRSNTEAFF
TGTGCCAGCAGCGTAGGGCGGTCGAACACTGAAGCTTTCTTT
>.|TRBJ1-3|TRBV18|once
CASSEQGSGNTIYF
TGTGCCAGCTCAGAACAAGGCTCTGGAAACACCATATATTTT
>.|TRBJ1-2|TRBV7-2|.
CASSSQGGGQGGGSFNYGYTF
TGTGCCAGCAGCTCCCAAGGCGGGGGTCAAGGCGGGGGTTCTTTTAACTATGGCTACACCTTC
>.|TRBJ1-6|TRBV30|.
CAWSGINSPLHF
TGTGCCTGGAGTGGGATTAATTCACCCCTCCACTTT
>.|TRBJ1-1|TRBV29-1|.
CSVERLNTEAFF
TGCAGCGTTGAGAGGTTGAACACTGAAGCTTTCTTT
>.|TRBJ1-5|TRBV18|few
CASSRRDPVGNQPQHF
TGTGCCAGCTCACGCCGGGACCCTGTGGGCAATCAGCCCCAGCATTTT
>.|TRBJ2-2|TRBV20-1|.
CSARRGLQDSNPSNTGELFF
TGCAGTGCTCGACGGGGCCTTCAAGACAGTAACCCGTCGAACACCGGGGAGCTGTTTTTT
>TRBD1|TRBJ1-4|TRBV18|once
CASSRITGGDEKLFF
TGTGCCAGCTCACGGATTACAGGGGGCGATGAAAAACTGTTTTTT
>.|TRBJ1-4|TRBV28|.
CASSLRGEKLFF
TGTGCCAGCAGCCTCAGGGGCGAAAAACTGTTTTTT
>TRBD1|TRBJ1-5|TRBV5-6|.
CASSSTGGFQPQHF
TGTGCCAGCAGCTCCACAGGGGGCTTTCAGCCCCAGCATTTT
>TRBD1|TRBJ2-2|TRBV20-1|medium-sized
CSAPDRGHSTGELFF
TGCAGTGCTCCTGACAGGGGGCATAGCACCGGGGAGCTGTTTTTT
>.|TRBJ1-3|TRBV6-1|.
CASRRFSGNTIYF
TGTGCCAGCAGACGGTTCTCTGGAAACACCATATATTTT
>.|TRBJ2-3|TRBV7-2|few
CASSLGGGQGTDTQYF
TGTGCCAGCAGCTTAGGAGGCGGCCAGGGCACAGATACGCAGTATTTT